Each of the 13 T cell receptor beta chains below was sequenced from the same sample in a study of human T cells and chemical hapten exposure. TCRdb reprocessed the RACE reads via MiXCR and lists one record per CDR3 protein. The sample has 150,000 to 200,000 distinct CDR3 sequences, about 30% seen once. Time point indicated: patch test 3, about 24 weeks after DPC sensitization. Treatment here: therapeutic diphenylcyclopropenone sensitization with weekly scalp DPC. The sample consisted of whole blood, taken in connection with sensitization to the hapten diphenylcyclopropenone (DPC). The receptor set was obtained from a woman aged 18-35 years with alopecia areata. Some clones in this sample may be carry-over from other donors' samples.

The chain carries TRBV3-1 and TRBJ1-1; no clear D gene. Germline V gene sequence: CDR1 LGHDT, CDR2 YNNKEL (reference sequence). The CDR3 has 13 residues. V lost 4 bases and J lost 7, with 13 bases in between. The CDR3, as DNA: TGTGCCAGCAGCCCCCACGTCGTAAATGAAGCTTTCTTT. Protein product: CASSPHVVNEAFF.

The table lists this clonotype with a few counts. The CDR3 region has the DNA TGTGCCATCAGTGCCAGTCAGGGCTACGAGCAGTACTTC. The encoded protein is CAISASQGYEQYF. V usage is TRBV10-3 and J usage is TRBJ2-7; D may be TRBD1 (5 bases). CDR3 length equals 13 residues. CDR1 is ENHRY and CDR2 is SYGVKD in the germline V gene. V lost 4 bases to trimming and J lost 3 bases, with 10 bases between them.

In its sample, this clonotype was seen a few times. This chain links TRBV4-2 with TRBJ2-7; tentatively, D is TRBD1 (7 bases). Trimming took 0 bases from V and 6 from J, leaving 18 bases between them. There are 16 residues in the CDR3. Germline CDR1 is LGHNA and CDR2 is YNFKEQ. As DNA, the CDR3 is TGTGCCAGCAGCCAAGATCCCATGCAGGGGGGAGGCGAGCAGTACTTC. This encodes CASSQDPMQGGGEQYF.

The chain is built from TRBV4-3 and TRBJ1-2, with 10 bases that match TRBD1. The CDR3 covers 14 residues. Trimming at V came to 4 bases and at J to 8 bases, leaving 7 bases not matched to a gene. Germline CDR1 LGHNA, CDR2 YSLEER. CDR3 bases: TGCGCCAGCAGCCTTACCGGGACAGGGGTCGGCTACACCTTC. Translation: CASSLTGTGVGYTF.

The chain couples TRBV30 to TRBJ1-6; the match to TRBD1 covers 9 bases. J was trimmed by 0 bases and V by 1 base; bases with no gene match: 7. Germline-derived CDR1 and CDR2 are GTSNPN and SVGIG (reference sequence). The CDR3 length is 18 residues. This CDR3 reads CAWSGGQGEVSYNSPLHF. The CDR3 coding sequence is TGTGCCTGGAGTGGGGGACAGGGAGAGGTCTCCTATAATTCACCCCTCCACTTT.

This clonotype was counted once. V gene TRBV3-1 combines with J gene TRBJ2-3; D gene ambiguous. The V end was cut by 1 base, the J end by 5 bases, with 4 bases between. The CDR3 covers 12 residues. The germline V gene has CDR1 LGHDT and CDR2 YNNKEL (reference sequence). The CDR3 here is CASSQVRDTQYF. CDR3 sequence (DNA): TGTGCCAGCAGCCAAGTGAGAGATACGCAGTATTTT.

V is TRBV20-1 and J is TRBJ2-5, with D possibly being TRBD1 or TRBD2 (5 bases each). Trimming cost V 3 bases and J 2 bases, with 19 bases left between them. The CDR3 covers 16 residues. Per the germline V gene, CDR1 is DFQATT and CDR2 is SNEGSKA (reference sequence). The CDR3 DNA is TGCAGTGCTAGTAAGGGGACGCCCTGGGGTCAAGAGACCCAGTACTTC. Its translation: CSASKGTPWGQETQYF.

The V call is TRBV7-9, the J call TRBJ2-5; D is tentatively TRBD1 or TRBD2 (5 bases each). Trimming cost V 4 bases and J 2 bases, with 11 bases left between them. Germline V CDR1 and CDR2: SEHNR, FQNEAQ (reference sequence). The CDR3 has 14 amino acids. The CDR3 DNA reads TGTGCCAGCAGCTCGGGACCGGCACAAGAGACCCAGTACTTC. This codes for CASSSGPAQETQYF.

This clonotype is a singleton in its sample. The chain uses TRBV29-1 and TRBJ2-1, with D possibly matching TRBD1 (6 bases). The CDR3 spans 13 residues. V dropped 6 bases and J dropped 6 bases, with 15 bases sitting between them. Germline V gives CDR1 SQVTM, CDR2 ANQGSEA. The CDR3 protein is CSVYTGRANEQFF. CDR3 sequence (DNA): TGCAGCGTATACACAGGGAGAGCCAATGAGCAGTTCTTC.

This clonotype has just a few counts. This chain links TRBV3-1 with TRBJ2-3, with 11 bases lining up with TRBD2. In germline, CDR1 is LGHDT, CDR2 YNNKEL (reference sequence). Trimming cost V 4 bases and J 1 base; bases outside gene matches: 4. The CDR3 runs 16 residues. The CDR3 region is CASSLLAGGRTDTQYF. In DNA form, the CDR3 reads TGTGCCAGCAGCCTTCTAGCGGGGGGCCGCACAGATACGCAGTATTTT.

This chain links TRBV7-2 with TRBJ2-7, with D maybe TRBD1 (6 bases). V was shortened by 5 bases and J by 3 bases, with 14 bases between the two germline ends. CDR3 length: 14 residues. Germline V CDR1 and CDR2: SGHTA, FQGNSA. The CDR3 DNA follows: TGTGCCAGCAGCCCGAGGCCAGGGGACTACGAGCAGTACTTC. As protein: CASSPRPGDYEQYF.

The V and J genes are TRBV7-3 and TRBJ2-5, with TRBD1 matching over 8 bases. Looked up from germline, CDR1 is SGHTA and CDR2 is FQGTGA. CDR3 size: 19 residues. Germline trimming cut 5 bases from V and 4 bases from J; bases unmatched to any gene: 21. CDR3 amino acids: CASSAQRPSDRVYRETQYF. The CDR3, as DNA: TGTGCCAGCAGCGCCCAACGACCTTCGGACAGGGTTTATCGAGAGACCCAGTACTTC.

This clonotype was seen repeatedly, ten times or more. V usage is TRBV20-1 and J usage is TRBJ2-4; D uncertain. The CDR3 totals 14 residues. Germline V gene sequence: CDR1 DFQATT, CDR2 SNEGSKA (reference sequence). V shed 7 bases and J shed 6 bases, with 19 bases lying between them. CDR3 sequence reads: CSVFTDGYTNIQYF. The CDR3 DNA reads as TGCAGTGTCTTCACGGACGGCTATACAAACATTCAGTACTTC.